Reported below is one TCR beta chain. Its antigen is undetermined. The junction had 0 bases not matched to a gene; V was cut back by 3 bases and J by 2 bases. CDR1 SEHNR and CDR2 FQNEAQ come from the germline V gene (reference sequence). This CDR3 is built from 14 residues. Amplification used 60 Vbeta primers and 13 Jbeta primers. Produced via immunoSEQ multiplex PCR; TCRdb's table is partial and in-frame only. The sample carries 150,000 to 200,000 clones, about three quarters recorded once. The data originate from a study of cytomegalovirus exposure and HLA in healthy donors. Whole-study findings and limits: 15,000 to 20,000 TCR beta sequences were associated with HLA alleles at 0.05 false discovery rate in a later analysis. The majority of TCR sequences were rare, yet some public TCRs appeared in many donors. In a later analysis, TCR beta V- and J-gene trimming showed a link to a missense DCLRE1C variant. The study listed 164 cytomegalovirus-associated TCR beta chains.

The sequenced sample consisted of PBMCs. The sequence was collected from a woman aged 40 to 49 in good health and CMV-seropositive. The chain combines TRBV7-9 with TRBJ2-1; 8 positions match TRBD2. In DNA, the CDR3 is TGTGCCAGCAGCTTTAGCGGGACCTACAATGAGCAGTTCTTC. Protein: CASSFSGTYNEQFF.